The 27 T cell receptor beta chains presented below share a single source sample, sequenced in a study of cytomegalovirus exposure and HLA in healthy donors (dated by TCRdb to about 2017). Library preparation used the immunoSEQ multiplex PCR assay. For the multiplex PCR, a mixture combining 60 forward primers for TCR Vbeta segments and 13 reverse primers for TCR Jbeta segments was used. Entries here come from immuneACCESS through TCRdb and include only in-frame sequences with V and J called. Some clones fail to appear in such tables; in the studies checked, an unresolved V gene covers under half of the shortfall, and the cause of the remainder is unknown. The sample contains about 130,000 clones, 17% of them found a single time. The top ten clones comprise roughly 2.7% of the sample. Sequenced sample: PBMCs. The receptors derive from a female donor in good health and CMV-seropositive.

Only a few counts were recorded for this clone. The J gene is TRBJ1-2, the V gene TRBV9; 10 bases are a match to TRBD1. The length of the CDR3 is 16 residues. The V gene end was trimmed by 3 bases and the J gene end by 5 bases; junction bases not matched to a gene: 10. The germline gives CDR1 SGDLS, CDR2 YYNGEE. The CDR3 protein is CASSEAGQGGRYGYTF. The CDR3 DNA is TGTGCCAGCAGCGAAGCAGGACAGGGGGGCCGGTATGGCTACACCTTC. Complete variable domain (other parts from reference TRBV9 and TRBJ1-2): DSGVTQTPKHLITATGQRVTLRCSPRSGDLSVYWYQQSLDQGLQFLIQYYNGEERAKGNILERFSAQQFPDLHSELNLSSLELGDSALYFCASSEAGQGGRYGYTFGSGTRLTVV.

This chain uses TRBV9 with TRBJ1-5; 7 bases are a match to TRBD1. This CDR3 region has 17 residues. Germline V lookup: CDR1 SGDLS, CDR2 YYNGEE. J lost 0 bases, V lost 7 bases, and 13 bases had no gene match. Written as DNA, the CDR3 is TGTGCCAGCCTCTGGTCCCAGGGGGTCCTTAGCAATCAGCCCCAGCATTTT. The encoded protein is CASLWSQGVLSNQPQHF.

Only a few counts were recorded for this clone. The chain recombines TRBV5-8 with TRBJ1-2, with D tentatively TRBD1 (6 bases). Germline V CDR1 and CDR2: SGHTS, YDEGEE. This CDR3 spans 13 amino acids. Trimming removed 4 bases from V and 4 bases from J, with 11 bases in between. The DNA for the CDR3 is TGTGCCAGCAGCAACAGGGAAAGCTATGGCTACACCTTC. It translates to CASSNRESYGYTF.

CDR3 bases: TGTGCCAGCAGCTCCGCCGGAGAGAACACTGAAGCTTTCTTT. Translated: CASSSAGENTEAFF. The chain recombines TRBV7-2 with TRBJ1-1; D gene uncertain. The CDR3 runs to 14 residues. Germline CDR1 reads SGHTA; CDR2 reads FQGNSA. Trimming stripped 4 bases from V and 1 base from J, with 10 bases between. The complete variable domain, with remaining parts taken from reference TRBV7-2 and TRBJ1-1, reads GAGVSQSPSNKVTEKGKDVELRCDPISGHTALYWYRQSLGQGLEFLIYFQGNSAPDKSGLPSDRFSAERTGGSVSTLTIQRTQQEDSAVYLCASSSAGENTEAFFGQGTRLTVV.

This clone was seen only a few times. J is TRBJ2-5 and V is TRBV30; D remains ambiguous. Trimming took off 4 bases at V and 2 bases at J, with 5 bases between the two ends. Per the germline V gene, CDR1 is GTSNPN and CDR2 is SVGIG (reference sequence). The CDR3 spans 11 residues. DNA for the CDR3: TGTGCCTGGAACAATCAAGAGACCCAGTACTTC. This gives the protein CAWNNQETQYF.

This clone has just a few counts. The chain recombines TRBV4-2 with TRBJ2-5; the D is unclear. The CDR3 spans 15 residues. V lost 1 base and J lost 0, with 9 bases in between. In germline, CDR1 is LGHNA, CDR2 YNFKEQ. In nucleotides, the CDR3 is TGTGCCAGCAGCCAAGTCGATGACAACCAAGAGACCCAGTACTTC. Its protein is CASSQVDDNQETQYF.

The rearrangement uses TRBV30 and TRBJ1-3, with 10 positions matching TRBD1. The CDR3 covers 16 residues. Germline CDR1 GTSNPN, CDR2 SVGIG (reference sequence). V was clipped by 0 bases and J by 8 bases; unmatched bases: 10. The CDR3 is CAWSVKPGQGWDTIYF. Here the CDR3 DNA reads TGTGCCTGGAGTGTAAAACCGGGACAGGGGTGGGACACCATATATTTT.

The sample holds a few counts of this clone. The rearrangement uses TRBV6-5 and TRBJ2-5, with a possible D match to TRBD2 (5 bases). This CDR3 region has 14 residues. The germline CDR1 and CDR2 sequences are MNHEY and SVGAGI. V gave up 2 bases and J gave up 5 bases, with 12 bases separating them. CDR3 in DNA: TGTGCCAGCAGTTACATCGGGGAAGGGGAGACCCAGTACTTC. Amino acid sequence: CASSYIGEGETQYF.

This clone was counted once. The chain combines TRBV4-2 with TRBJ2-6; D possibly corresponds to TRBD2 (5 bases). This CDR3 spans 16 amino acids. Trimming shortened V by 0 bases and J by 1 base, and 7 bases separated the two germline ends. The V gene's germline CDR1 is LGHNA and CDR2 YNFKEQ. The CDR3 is CASSQDRGSGANVLTF. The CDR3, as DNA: TGTGCCAGCAGCCAAGATCGAGGGTCTGGGGCCAACGTCCTGACTTTC.

The CDR3, as DNA: TGTGCCAGCAATGGACAGCCCCTCAACTATGGCTACACCTTC. Protein: CASNGQPLNYGYTF. J is TRBJ1-2 and V is TRBV6-1; D may be TRBD1 (6 bases). From germline, CDR1 is MNHNS and CDR2 SASEGT. This CDR3 comprises 14 residues. V was clipped by 7 bases and J by 2 bases, with 14 bases between them.

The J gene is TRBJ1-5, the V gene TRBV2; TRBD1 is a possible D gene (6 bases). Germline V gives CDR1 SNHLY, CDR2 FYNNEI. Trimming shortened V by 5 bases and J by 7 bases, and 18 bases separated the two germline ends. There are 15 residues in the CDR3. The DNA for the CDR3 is TGTGCCAGCAGTAAGGACAGCCTAGGGGCACAGCCCCAGCATTTT. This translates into CASSKDSLGAQPQHF. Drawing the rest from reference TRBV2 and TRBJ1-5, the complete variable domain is EPEVTQTPSHQVTQMGQEVILRCVPISNHLYFYWYRQILGQKVEFLVSFYNNEISEKSEIFDDQFSVERPDGSNFTLKIRSTKLEDSAMYFCASSKDSLGAQPQHFGDGTRLSIL.

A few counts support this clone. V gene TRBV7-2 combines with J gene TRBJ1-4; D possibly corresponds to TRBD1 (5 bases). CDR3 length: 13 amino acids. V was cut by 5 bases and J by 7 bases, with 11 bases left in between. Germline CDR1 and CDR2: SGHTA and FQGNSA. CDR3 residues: CASSELTGEKLFF. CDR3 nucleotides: TGTGCCAGCAGCGAACTTACAGGTGAAAAACTGTTTTTT.

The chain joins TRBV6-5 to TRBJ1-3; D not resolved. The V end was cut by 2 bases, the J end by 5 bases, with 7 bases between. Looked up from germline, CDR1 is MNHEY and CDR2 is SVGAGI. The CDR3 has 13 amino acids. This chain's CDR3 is CASSYDGRNTIYF. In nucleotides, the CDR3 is TGTGCCAGCAGTTACGACGGGAGAAACACCATATATTTT.

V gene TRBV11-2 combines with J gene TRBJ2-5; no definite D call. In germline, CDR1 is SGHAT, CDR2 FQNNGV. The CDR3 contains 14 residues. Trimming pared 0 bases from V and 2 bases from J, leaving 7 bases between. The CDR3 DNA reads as TGTGCCAGCAGCTTAGACTATTGGCAAGAGACCCAGTACTTC. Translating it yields CASSLDYWQETQYF. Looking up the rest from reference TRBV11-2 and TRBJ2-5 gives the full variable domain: EAGVAQSPRYKIIEKRQSVAFWCNPISGHATLYWYQQILGQGPKLLIQFQNNGVVDDSQLPKDRFSAERLKGVDSTLKIQPAKLEDSAVYLCASSLDYWQETQYFGPGTRLLVL.

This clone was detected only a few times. This CDR3 is CASSQGFEREITDTQYF. The CDR3 DNA reads TGCGCCAGCAGCCAAGGGTTTGAGCGGGAGATCACAGATACGCAGTATTTT. The chain uses TRBV4-1 and TRBJ2-3; 8 bases fit TRBD2. J lost 2 bases, V lost 1 base, and 8 bases had no gene match. Germline CDR1 is MGHRA and CDR2 is YSYEKL. The CDR3 loop spans 17 amino acids.

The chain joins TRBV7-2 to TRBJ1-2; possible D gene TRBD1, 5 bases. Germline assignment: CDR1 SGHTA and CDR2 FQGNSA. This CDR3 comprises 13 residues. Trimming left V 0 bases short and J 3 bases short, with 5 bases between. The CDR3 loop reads CASSLAGDYGYTF. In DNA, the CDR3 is TGTGCCAGCAGCTTAGCAGGGGACTATGGCTACACCTTC.

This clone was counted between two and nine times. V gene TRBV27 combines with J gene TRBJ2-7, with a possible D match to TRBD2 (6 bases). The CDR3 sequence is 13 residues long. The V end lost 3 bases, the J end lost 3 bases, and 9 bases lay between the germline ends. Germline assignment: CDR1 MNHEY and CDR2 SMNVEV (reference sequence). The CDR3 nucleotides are TGTGCCAGCAGTTTCGGGAGTAACTACGAGCAGTACTTC. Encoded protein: CASSFGSNYEQYF.

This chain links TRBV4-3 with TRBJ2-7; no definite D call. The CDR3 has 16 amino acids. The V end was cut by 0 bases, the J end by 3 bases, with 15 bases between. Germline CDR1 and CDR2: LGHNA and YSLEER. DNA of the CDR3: TGCGCCAGCAGCCAAGATCAGGCAGCTCAGATCTACGAGCAGTACTTC. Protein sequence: CASSQDQAAQIYEQYF.

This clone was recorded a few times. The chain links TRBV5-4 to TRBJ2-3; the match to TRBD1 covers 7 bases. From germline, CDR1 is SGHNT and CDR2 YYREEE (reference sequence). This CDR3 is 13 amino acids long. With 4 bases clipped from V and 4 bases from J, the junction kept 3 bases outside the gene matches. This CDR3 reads CASSQQGPDTQYF. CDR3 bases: TGTGCCAGCAGCCAACAGGGGCCAGATACGCAGTATTTT. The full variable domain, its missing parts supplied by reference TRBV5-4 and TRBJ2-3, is ETGVTQSPTHLIKTRGQQVTLRCSSQSGHNTVSWYQQALGQGPQFIFQYYREEENGRGNFPPRFSGLQFPNYSSELNVNALELDDSALYLCASSQQGPDTQYFGPGTRLTVL.

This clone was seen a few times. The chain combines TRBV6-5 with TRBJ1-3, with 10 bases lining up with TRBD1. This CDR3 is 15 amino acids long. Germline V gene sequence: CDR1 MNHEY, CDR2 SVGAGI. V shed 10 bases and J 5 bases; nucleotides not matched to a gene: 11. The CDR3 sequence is CATARDRGFRNTIYF. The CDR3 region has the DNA TGTGCCACCGCCCGGGACAGGGGCTTTAGAAACACCATATATTTT.

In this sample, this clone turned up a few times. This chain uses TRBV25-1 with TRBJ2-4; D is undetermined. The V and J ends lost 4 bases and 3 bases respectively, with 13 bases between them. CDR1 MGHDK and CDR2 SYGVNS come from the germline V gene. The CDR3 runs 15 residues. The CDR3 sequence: CASSVGPDDKNIQYF. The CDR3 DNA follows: TGTGCCAGCAGTGTGGGCCCAGATGACAAAAACATTCAGTACTTC.

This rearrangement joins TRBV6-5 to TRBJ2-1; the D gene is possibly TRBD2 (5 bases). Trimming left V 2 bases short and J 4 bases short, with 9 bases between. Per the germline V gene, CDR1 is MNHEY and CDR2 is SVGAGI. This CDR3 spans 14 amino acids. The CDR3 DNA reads TGTGCCAGCAGTTACCGAGGACTTTACAATGAGCAGTTCTTC. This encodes CASSYRGLYNEQFF.

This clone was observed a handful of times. The DNA for the CDR3 is TGTGCCAGCAGCTTGGTGGGACAGACTATATATGGCTACACCTTC. Its translation: CASSLVGQTIYGYTF. The J gene is TRBJ1-2, the V gene TRBV5-6, with 7 bases aligning to TRBD1. V trimming: 0 bases; J trimming: 5 bases; junction bases outside the gene matches: 7. In germline, CDR1 is SGHDT, CDR2 YYEEEE. The CDR3 is 15 amino acids. The entire variable domain, with the rest obtained from reference TRBV5-6 and TRBJ1-2, is as follows: DAGVTQSPTHLIKTRGQQVTLRCSPKSGHDTVSWYQQALGQGPQFIFQYYEEEERQRGNFPDRFSGHQFPNYSSELNVNALLLGDSALYLCASSLVGQTIYGYTFGSGTRLTVV.

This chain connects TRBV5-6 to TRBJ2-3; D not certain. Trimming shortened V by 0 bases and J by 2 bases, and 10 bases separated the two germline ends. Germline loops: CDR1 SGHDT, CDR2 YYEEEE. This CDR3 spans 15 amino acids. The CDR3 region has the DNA TGTGCCAGCAGCTTGGCGAGCTATACCACAGATACGCAGTATTTT. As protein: CASSLASYTTDTQYF.

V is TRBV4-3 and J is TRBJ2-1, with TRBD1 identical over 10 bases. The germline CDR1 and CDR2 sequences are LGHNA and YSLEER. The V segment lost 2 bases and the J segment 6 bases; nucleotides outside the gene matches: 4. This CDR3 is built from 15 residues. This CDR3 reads CASSQRTGGSNEQFF. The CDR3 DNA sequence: TGCGCCAGCAGCCAAAGGACAGGGGGGAGCAATGAGCAGTTCTTC.

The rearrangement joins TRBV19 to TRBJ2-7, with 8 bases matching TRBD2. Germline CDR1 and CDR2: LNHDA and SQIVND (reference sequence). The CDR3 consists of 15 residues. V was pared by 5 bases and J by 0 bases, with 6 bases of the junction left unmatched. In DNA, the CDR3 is TGTGCCAGTAGTTCTTTAGCGGGAACCTCCTACGAGCAGTACTTC. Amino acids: CASSSLAGTSYEQYF. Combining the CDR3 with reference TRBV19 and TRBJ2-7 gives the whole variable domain DGGITQSPKYLFRKEGQNVTLSCEQNLNHDAMYWYRQDPGQGLRLIYYSQIVNDFQKGDIAEGYSVSREKKESFPLTVTSAQKNPTAFYLCASSSLAGTSYEQYFGPGTRLTVT.

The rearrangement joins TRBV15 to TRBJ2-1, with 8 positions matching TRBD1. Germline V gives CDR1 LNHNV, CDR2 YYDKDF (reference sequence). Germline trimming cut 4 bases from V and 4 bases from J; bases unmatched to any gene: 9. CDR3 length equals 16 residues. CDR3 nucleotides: TGTGCCACCAGCATATACTCAGGGGGCTCATACAATGAGCAGTTCTTC. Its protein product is CATSIYSGGSYNEQFF.